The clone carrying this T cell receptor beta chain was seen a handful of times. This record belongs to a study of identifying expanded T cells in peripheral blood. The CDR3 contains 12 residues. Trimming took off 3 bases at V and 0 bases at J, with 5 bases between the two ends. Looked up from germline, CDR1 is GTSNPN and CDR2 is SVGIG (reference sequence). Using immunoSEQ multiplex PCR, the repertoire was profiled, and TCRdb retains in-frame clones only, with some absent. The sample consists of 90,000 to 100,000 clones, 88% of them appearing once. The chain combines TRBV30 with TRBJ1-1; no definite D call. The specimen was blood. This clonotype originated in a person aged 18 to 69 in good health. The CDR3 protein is CAWRKLNTEAFF. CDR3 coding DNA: TGTGCCTGGAGAAAATTGAACACTGAAGCTTTCTTT.